Listed below are T cell receptor beta chains from one sample, sequenced in a study of T-cell reconstitution after alpha-beta-depleted transplantation in children. From the PCR reads, TCRdb called clonotypes with MiXCR, one entry per CDR3 protein. The sample lists roughly 100,000 distinct CDR3 sequences, approximately 8% occurring once. Sequenced material: PBMCs, taken before TCRalphabeta/CD19-depleted stem cell transplant. All receptors derive from a boy aged 2 to 9 with acute lymphoblastic leukemia, due to receive a stem cell transplant. Both conserved end residues are part of each CDR3. Fields, in order: J gene, D gene, clone size, V gene, CDR3 DNA, CDR3 protein. The D gene is left open where the match is weak. Expanded clones get a size class; other rows say once, few or many, or leave the size out.

TRBJ1-1	NA	many	TRBV7-2	TGTGCCAGCAGCTTTCGGGTTAGGGACACTGAAGCTTTCTTT	CASSFRVRDTEAFF
TRBJ1-4	NA	many	TRBV7-9	TGTGCCAGCAGCTTACGCGAAAAACTGTTTTTT	CASSLREKLFF
TRBJ2-5	TRBD2	few	TRBV3-1	TGTGCCAGCAGCCGAAAGAGCGGGGGGGACCAAGAGACCCAGTACTTC	CASSRKSGGDQETQYF
TRBJ1-1	NA	NA	TRBV5-5	TGTGCCAGCAGCTTGGGGGCGACACTGACCCGGACTGAAGCTTTCTTT	CASSLGATLTRTEAFF
TRBJ1-2	NA	few	TRBV15	TGTGCCACCAGCAGAGCCCCCTCCGGTAACTATGGCTACACCTTC	CATSRAPSGNYGYTF
TRBJ1-6	NA	many	TRBV27	TGTGCCAGCAGTCCCGGGACTTATTCACCCCTCCACTTT	CASSPGTYSPLHF
TRBJ2-1	NA	NA	TRBV21-1	TGTGCCAGCAGCAACGGAGGGGCGCTATCGGGAAATGAGCAGTTCTTC	CASSNGGALSGNEQFF
TRBJ2-1	NA	many	TRBV20-1	TGCAGTGCTAGATTCCTAATTAGCTCCTACAATGAGCAGTTCTTC	CSARFLISSYNEQFF
TRBJ2-7	TRBD1	few	TRBV9	TGTGCCAGCAGCCCCTCCGACCCGGGACAGGGAAGGTTTTTAGACGAGCAGTACTTC	CASSPSDPGQGRFLDEQYF
TRBJ2-7	TRBD2	few	TRBV3-1	TGTGCCTCCCCCCTGCGGGCACTTGGACTAGCGGGGCGTCTCTACGAGCAGTACTTC	CASPLRALGLAGRLYEQYF
TRBJ2-3	TRBD2	NA	TRBV7-6	TGTGCCAGCAGCCTCCGACTAGCGGGGGGGCCCGTAGATACGCAGTATTTT	CASSLRLAGGPVDTQYF